The T cell receptor (beta chain) under discussion was sequenced for a study of a mutant IDH1 vaccine in newly diagnosed glioma. The V gene end was trimmed by 6 bases and the J gene end by 0 bases; junction bases not matched to a gene: 5. This CDR3 is built from 17 residues. Germline-derived CDR1 and CDR2 are WNHNN and SYGVQD (reference sequence). Time point given: baseline, week 1 (first vaccination visit). Regarding treatment: pre-vaccination baseline after standard-of-care therapy. Each donor presented with a new WHO grade 3 or 4 astrocytoma that tested IDH1-mutant and showed ATRX loss. The protocol was immunoSEQ multiplex PCR, while the TCRdb copy is restricted to in-frame clones and leaves out a portion. The table shows 50,000 to 75,000 clones, with 75% to 95% occurring only once.

The rearrangement joins TRBV10-1 to TRBJ2-1; TRBD2 agrees at 13 bases. Here the sequenced sample was PBMCs, taken from a glioma patient treated with radiotherapy, temozolomide or both. This clonotype was sampled from a man aged 45-65 years with glioma. The CDR3 region has the DNA TGCGCCAGCAGAGGGACTAGCGGGATCTACTCCTACAATGAGCAGTTCTTC. Protein product: CASRGTSGIYSYNEQFF.